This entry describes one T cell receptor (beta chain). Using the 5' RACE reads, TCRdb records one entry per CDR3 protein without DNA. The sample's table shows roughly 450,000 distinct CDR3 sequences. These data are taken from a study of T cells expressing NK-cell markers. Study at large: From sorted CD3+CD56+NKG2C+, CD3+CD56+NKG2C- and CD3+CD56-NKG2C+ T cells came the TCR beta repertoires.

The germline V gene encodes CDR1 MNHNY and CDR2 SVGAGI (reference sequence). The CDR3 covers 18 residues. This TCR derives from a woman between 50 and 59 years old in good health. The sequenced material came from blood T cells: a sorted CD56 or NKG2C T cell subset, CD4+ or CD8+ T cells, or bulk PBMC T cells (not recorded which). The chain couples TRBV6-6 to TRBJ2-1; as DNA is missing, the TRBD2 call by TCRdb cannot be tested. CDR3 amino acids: CASMFTSGRVSSYNEQFF.